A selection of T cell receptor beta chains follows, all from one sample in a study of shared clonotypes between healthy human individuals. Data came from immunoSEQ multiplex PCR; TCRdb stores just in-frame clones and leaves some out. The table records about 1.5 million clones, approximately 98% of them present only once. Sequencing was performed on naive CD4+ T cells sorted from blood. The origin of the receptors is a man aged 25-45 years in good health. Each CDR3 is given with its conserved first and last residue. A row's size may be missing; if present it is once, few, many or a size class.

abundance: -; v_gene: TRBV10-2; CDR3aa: CASSVAGKPTDTQYF
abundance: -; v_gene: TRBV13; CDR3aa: CASSLVGPQRSSYNEQFF
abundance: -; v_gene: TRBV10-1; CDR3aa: CASTGGRDGDYEQYF
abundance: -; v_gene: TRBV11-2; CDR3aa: CASSTPTGRHQETQYF
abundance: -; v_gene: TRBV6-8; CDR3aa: CASSFFPKLGTSGRALGWETQYF
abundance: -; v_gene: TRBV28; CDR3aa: CASSQGRYYGYTF
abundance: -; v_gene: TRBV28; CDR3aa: CASRTAGGSYNEQFF
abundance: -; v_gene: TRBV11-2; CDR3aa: CASSLRPYRDNEQFF
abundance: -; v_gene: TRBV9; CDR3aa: CASSVGEAVDTQYF
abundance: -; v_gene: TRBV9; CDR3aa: CASGGLGTASTDTQYF
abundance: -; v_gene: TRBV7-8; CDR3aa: CASSLAPGSEQYF
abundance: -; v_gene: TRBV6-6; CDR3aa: CASSYWGENNEQFF
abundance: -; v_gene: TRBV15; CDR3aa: CATSVGTRLETQYF
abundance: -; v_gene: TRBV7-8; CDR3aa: CASSLASLRYYGYTF
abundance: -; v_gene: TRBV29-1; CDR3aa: CSVSLSGANVLTF
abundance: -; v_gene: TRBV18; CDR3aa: CASSPGSYEQYF
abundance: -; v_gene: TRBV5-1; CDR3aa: CASSLVGTLGGEQYF
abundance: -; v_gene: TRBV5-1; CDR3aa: CASSRGGGASYNEQFF
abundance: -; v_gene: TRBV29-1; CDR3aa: CSVVKGQGYGYTF
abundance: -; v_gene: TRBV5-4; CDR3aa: CASSLVSLAGYNEQFF
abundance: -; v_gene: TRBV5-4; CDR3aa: CASSSGTSGRNEQFF
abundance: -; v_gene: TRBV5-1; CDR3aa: CASSETTKTGELFF
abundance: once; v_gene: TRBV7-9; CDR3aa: CASSSQGGQPQHF
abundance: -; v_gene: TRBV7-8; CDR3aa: CASSFTTGTGGHEQYF
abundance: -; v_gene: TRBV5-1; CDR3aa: CASSELSTNEQFF
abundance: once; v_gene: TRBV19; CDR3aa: CASSSLPDNRETQYF
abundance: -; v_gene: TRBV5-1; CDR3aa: CASSVSVGVSYEQYF
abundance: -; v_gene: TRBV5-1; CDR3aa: CASSHPSSPVETYEQYF
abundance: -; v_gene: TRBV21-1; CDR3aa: CASSSARASYNEQFF
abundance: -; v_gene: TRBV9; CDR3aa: CASSGDRAGNTIYF
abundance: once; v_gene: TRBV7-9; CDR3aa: CAILPTSWNTGELFF
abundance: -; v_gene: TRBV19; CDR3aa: CASSISSGTDTQYF
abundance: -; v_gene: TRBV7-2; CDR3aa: CASSLVGTGARGTF
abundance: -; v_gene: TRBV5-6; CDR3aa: CASSWTDQETQYF
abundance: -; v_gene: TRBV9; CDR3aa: CASSGRGARVTDTQYF
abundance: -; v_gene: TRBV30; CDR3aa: CAWSVTGDYGYTF
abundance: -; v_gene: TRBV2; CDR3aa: CASSPVPRGADTQYF
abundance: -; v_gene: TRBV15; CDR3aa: CATSDGGSNQPQHF
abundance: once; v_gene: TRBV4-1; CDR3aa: CASSQPAGARRNQPQHF
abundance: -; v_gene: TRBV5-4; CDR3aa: CASSLTQQIQETQYF
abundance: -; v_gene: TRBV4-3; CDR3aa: CASSQSPSGGYTDTQYF
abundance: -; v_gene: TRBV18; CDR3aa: CASSPYQQETQYF
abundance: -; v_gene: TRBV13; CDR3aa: CASSLGREFTDTQYF
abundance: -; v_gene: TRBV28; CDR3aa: CASSPGRSRFNNQPQHF
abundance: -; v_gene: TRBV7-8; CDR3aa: CASSARGTSIRELTVRYNEQFF
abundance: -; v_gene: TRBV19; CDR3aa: CASSRTRETTGELFF
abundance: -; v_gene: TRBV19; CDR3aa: CASSDRDYEQYF
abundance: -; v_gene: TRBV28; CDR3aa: CASSSTSGSPREQYF
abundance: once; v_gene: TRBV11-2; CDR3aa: CASRPLGGETQYF